This passage covers 17 T cell receptor beta chains from one sample sequenced in a study of cytomegalovirus exposure and HLA in healthy donors. The PCR contained 60 Vbeta and 13 Jbeta primers. The repertoire was sequenced with immunoSEQ multiplex PCR; TCRdb's copy has only in-frame clones and lacks some. This sample's table has about 46,000 clones. Specimen: PBMCs. The receptors were sampled from a woman between 35 and 50 years old in good health and CMV-seronegative.

This sequence joins TRBV2 and TRBJ2-7; 8 bases agree with TRBD2. Germline V gene sequence: CDR1 SNHLY, CDR2 FYNNEI. The CDR3 has 14 residues. The V gene end was trimmed by 6 bases and the J gene end by 3 bases; junction bases not matched to a gene: 7. The CDR3 sequence is CASSPGLVGYEQYF. CDR3 nucleotides: TGTGCCAGCAGCCCGGGACTAGTTGGCTACGAGCAGTACTTC.

For this clone: One junction end does not reproduce the germline sequence, and a read error may be involved. This chain links TRBV29-1 with TRBJ2-5; 10 bases line up with TRBD1. The length of the CDR3 is 14 residues. Germline V gives CDR1 SQVTM, CDR2 ANQGSEA. The CDR3 is CSVQETGGEETQYF. CDR3 nucleotide sequence: TGCAGCGTTCAAGAGACAGGGGGCGAAGAGACCCAGTACTTC. The full variable domain, in which reference TRBV29-1 and TRBJ2-5 provide the parts outside the CDR3, is SAVISQKPSRDICQRGTSLTIQCQVDSQVTMMFWYRQQPGQSLTLIATANQGSEATYESGFVIDKFPISRPNLTFSTLTVSNMSPEDSSIYLCSVQETGGEETQYFGPGTRLLVL.

The chain couples TRBV6-5 to TRBJ1-3; weak D call: TRBD1 (6 bases). CDR1 and CDR2 (germline): MNHEY, SVGAGI. The CDR3 runs to 16 residues. V lost 0 bases to trimming and J lost 2 bases, with 11 bases between them. This CDR3 reads CASSYSGGVPGNTIYF. As DNA, the CDR3 is TGTGCCAGCAGTTACTCTGGGGGCGTCCCTGGAAACACCATATATTTT.

This chain joins TRBV7-3 and TRBJ2-2; 8 nucleotides align to TRBD2. The trim removed 5 bases at V and 5 bases at J, leaving 7 bases unmatched. The CDR3 covers 15 residues. Germline assignment: CDR1 SGHTA and CDR2 FQGTGA. The CDR3 loop is CASSRGLAGTGELFF. The DNA of the CDR3 is TGTGCCAGCAGCCGGGGGCTAGCGGGTACCGGGGAGCTGTTTTTT.

The genes are TRBV9 and TRBJ2-3; 7 bases align to TRBD1. The length of the CDR3 is 15 residues. Germline V gene sequence: CDR1 SGDLS, CDR2 YYNGEE. Losses at the gene ends were 4 bases for V and 2 bases for J; bases not matched to a gene: 7. The CDR3 region has the DNA TGTGCCAGCAGCATAGGGGGCAGACACACAGATACGCAGTATTTT. Its protein is CASSIGGRHTDTQYF.

The J gene is TRBJ2-7, the V gene TRBV19, with 10 bases aligning to TRBD1. J lost 2 bases, V lost 8 bases, and 3 bases had no gene match. Germline V CDR1 and CDR2: LNHDA, SQIVND (reference sequence). This CDR3 spans 13 amino acids. DNA of the CDR3: TGTGCCAGTGGTGGACAGGGGGCCTACGAGCAGTACTTC. This sequence encodes CASGGQGAYEQYF.

The chain uses TRBV7-2 and TRBJ2-6, with a tentative D call TRBD2 (5 bases). Germline CDR1 is SGHTA and CDR2 is FQGNSA. CDR3 length: 16 residues. Trimming pared 10 bases from V and 0 bases from J, leaving 16 bases between. The CDR3 DNA is TGTGCCACCCTCGGCGGGTGGCGCTCTGGGGCCAACGTCCTGACTTTC. This encodes CATLGGWRSGANVLTF.

The V gene is TRBV27, the J gene TRBJ1-4; D is unresolved. V was shortened by 1 base and J by 0 bases, with 6 bases between the two germline ends. Germline lookup yields CDR1 MNHEY and CDR2 SMNVEV (reference sequence). CDR3 length: 15 residues. CDR3 DNA sequence: TGTGCCAGCAGTTTATTAGCTCCAACTAATGAAAAACTGTTTTTT. This translates into CASSLLAPTNEKLFF.

The rearrangement links TRBV4-1 to TRBJ2-7, with unresolved D. The ends were cut back, 4 bases at V and 6 bases at J, with 13 bases in the middle. In germline, CDR1 is MGHRA, CDR2 YSYEKL. This CDR3 comprises 13 residues. CDR3 DNA sequence: TGCGCCAGCAGCCCCTCCCCCTCTCGCGAGCAGTACTTC. This gives the protein CASSPSPSREQYF.

The rearrangement links TRBV5-4 to TRBJ1-1; 9 bases are shared with TRBD1. Germline CDR1 is SGHNT and CDR2 is YYREEE (reference sequence). The V segment lost 4 bases and the J segment 0 bases; nucleotides outside the gene matches: 10. This CDR3 has 17 amino acids. The CDR3 bases are TGTGCCAGCAGCGTCCAACAGGGGGCCGTGGTGAACACTGAAGCTTTCTTT. Encoded protein: CASSVQQGAVVNTEAFF.

The chain recombines TRBV7-2 with TRBJ2-1; 12 positions agree with TRBD2. The V gene end was trimmed by 5 bases and the J gene end by 2 bases; junction bases not matched to a gene: 7. Germline-derived CDR1 and CDR2 are SGHTA and FQGNSA. The CDR3 has 17 residues. The CDR3, as DNA: TGTGCCAGCAGCCACGGACTAGCGGGAAACCCCTACAATGAGCAGTTCTTC. Its protein product is CASSHGLAGNPYNEQFF.

The chain recombines TRBV11-1 with TRBJ2-7; possibly TRBD2 for D (5 bases). V lost 7 bases and J lost 5, with 12 bases in between. The CDR3 is 12 residues long. Germline lookup yields CDR1 SGHAT and CDR2 FQDESV (reference sequence). CDR3 coding DNA: TGTGCCAGCACGGGATGGAACGACGAGCAGTACTTC. It codes for CASTGWNDEQYF.

The chain couples TRBV6-5 to TRBJ1-3; TRBD1 might be the D (5 bases). CDR3 size: 14 residues. V shed 4 bases and J shed 3 bases, with 10 bases lying between them. Germline loops: CDR1 MNHEY, CDR2 SVGAGI. The CDR3 nucleotides read TGTGCCAGCAGTTCTTCAGGGTATGGAAACACCATATATTTT. The encoded protein is CASSSSGYGNTIYF.

Regarding this clone: Sequence at one end of the junction differs from germline and may be a read error. The V and J genes are TRBV9 and TRBJ2-1; D unclear. Germline-derived CDR1 and CDR2 are SGDLS and YYNGEE. This CDR3 has 17 amino acids. The CDR3: CASSVGYSSPSDNEQFF. The CDR3 DNA is TGTGCCAGCAGCGTAGGGTATAGCAGCCCCTCCGACAATGAGCAGTTCTTC.

This sequence joins TRBV5-1 and TRBJ2-5; 12 bases match TRBD2. The CDR3 is 16 amino acids. CDR1 and CDR2 (germline): SGHRS, YFSETQ. V dropped 3 bases and J dropped 3; count of bases not matched to a gene: 6. The CDR3 DNA sequence: TGCGCCAGCAGCTCTGGACTAGCGGGACTTAAAGAGACCCAGTACTTC. Translating gives CASSSGLAGLKETQYF.

The J gene is TRBJ2-3, the V gene TRBV18; D is possibly TRBD2 (6 bases). Per germline, CDR1 KGHSH and CDR2 LQKENI. The V gene lost 4 bases and the J gene lost 9 bases, with 11 bases spanning the gap. The CDR3 has 12 amino acids. CDR3 sequence (DNA): TGTGCCAGCTCACGAACGGGGGACACGCAGTATTTT. This gives the protein CASSRTGDTQYF.

This sequence joins TRBV18 and TRBJ2-7, with 10 bases identical to TRBD1. V gave up 3 bases and J gave up 0 bases; unmatched junction bases: 11. The CDR3 is 18 amino acids. CDR1 and CDR2 (germline): KGHSH, LQKENI. This CDR3 reads CASSPTLAGQGSSYEQYF. In nucleotides, the CDR3 is TGTGCCAGCTCACCGACTTTGGCGGGACAGGGGAGCTCCTACGAGCAGTACTTC.